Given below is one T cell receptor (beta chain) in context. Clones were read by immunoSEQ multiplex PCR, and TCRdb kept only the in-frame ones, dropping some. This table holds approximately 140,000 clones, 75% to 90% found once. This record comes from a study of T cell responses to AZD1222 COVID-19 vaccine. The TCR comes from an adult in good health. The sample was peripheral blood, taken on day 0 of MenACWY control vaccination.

CDR3 residues: CAIKRGQGNDEQFF. In DNA form, the CDR3 reads TGTGCCATCAAGAGGGGACAGGGAAACGATGAGCAGTTCTTC. The chain combines TRBV10-3 with TRBJ2-1; 9 positions match TRBD1. The CDR3 runs to 14 residues. Germline V gene lookup returns CDR1 ENHRY and CDR2 SYGVKD. J lost 8 bases, V lost 7 bases, and 9 bases had no gene match.